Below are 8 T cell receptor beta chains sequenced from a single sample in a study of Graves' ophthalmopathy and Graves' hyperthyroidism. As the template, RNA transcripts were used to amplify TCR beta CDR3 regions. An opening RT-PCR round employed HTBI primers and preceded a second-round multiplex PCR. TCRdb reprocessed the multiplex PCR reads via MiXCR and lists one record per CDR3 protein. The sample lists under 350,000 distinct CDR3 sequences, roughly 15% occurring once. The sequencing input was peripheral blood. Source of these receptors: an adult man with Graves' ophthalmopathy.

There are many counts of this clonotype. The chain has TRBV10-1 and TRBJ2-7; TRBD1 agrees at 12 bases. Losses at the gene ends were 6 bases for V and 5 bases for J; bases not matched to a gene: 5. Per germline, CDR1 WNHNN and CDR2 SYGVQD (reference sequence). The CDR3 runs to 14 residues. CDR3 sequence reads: CASRAGTGGDEQYF. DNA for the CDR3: TGCGCCAGCAGAGCCGGGACAGGGGGCGACGAGCAGTACTTC.

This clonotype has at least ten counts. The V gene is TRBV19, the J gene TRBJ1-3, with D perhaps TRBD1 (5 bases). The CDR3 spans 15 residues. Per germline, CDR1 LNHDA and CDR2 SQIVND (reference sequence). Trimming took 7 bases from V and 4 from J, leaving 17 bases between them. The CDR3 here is CASTSSKGRGNTIYF. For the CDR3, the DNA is TGTGCCAGTACGAGTTCCAAGGGGCGAGGAAACACCATATATTTT. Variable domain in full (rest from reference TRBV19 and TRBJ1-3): DGGITQSPKYLFRKEGQNVTLSCEQNLNHDAMYWYRQDPGQGLRLIYYSQIVNDFQKGDIAEGYSVSREKKESFPLTVTSAQKNPTAFYLCASTSSKGRGNTIYFGEGSWLTVV.

The CDR3 DNA follows: TGCGCCAGCAGCCCCTCCCCAGGGGGTCCCTACGAGCAGTACTTC. It yields the protein CASSPSPGGPYEQYF. The chain couples TRBV4-3 to TRBJ2-7; TRBD1 aligns across 7 bases. The CDR3 extends over 15 amino acids. CDR1 LGHNA and CDR2 YSLEER come from the germline V gene. Germline trimming cut 4 bases from V and 2 bases from J; bases unmatched to any gene: 8.

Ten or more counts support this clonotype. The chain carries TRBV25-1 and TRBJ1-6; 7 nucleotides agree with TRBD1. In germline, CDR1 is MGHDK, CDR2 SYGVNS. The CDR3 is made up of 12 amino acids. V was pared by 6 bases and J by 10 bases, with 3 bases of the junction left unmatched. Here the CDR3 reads CASSTGVSPLHF. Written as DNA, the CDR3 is TGTGCCAGCAGCACAGGGGTATCACCCCTCCACTTT.

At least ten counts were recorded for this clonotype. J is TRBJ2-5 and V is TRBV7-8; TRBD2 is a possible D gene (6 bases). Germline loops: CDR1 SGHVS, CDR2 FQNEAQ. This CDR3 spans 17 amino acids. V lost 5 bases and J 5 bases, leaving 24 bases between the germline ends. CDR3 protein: CASSPDPNRDSGETQYF. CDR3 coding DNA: TGTGCCAGCAGCCCTGACCCGAACCGGGACTCGGGGGAGACCCAGTACTTC.

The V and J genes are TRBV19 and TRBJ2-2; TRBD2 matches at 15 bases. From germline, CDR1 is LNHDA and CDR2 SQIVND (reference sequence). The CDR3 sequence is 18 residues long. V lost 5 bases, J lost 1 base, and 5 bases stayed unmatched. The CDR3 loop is CASSPRTSGGGNTGELFF. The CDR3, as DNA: TGTGCCAGTAGTCCAAGGACTAGCGGGGGGGGGAACACCGGGGAGCTGTTTTTT.

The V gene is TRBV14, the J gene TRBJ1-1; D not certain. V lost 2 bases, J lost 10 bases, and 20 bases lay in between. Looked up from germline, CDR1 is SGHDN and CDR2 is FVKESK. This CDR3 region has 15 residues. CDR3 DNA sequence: TGTGCCAGCAGCCAATCATCTGGGAAGAGGAGCGGAGCTTTCTTT. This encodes CASSQSSGKRSGAFF.

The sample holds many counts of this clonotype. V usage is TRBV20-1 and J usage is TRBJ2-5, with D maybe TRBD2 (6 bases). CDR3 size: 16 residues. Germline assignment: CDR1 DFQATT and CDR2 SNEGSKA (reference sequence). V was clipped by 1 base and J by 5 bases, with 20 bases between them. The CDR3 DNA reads TGCAGTGCTAGAGGGCGGAAAGTGGCGGGATCCGAGACCCAGTACTTC. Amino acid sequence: CSARGRKVAGSETQYF.